This T cell receptor beta chain was documented in a study of T cell changes during pregnancy in multiple sclerosis. The germline gives CDR1 SGHNT, CDR2 YYREEE (reference sequence). The CDR3 spans 15 residues. The ends were cut back, 0 bases at V and 6 bases at J, with 16 bases in the middle. In its sample, this clone was seen once. Measured with immunoSEQ multiplex PCR; TCRdb has only the in-frame clones, and not every one. The sample carries approximately 61,000 clones, approximately 91% recorded once. The sequence came from a female donor with multiple sclerosis, enrolled in a pregnancy study. V gene TRBV5-4 combines with J gene TRBJ2-7, with D possibly TRBD2 on 6 matching bases. This sample comprised peripheral blood, obtained in the first trimester of pregnancy. In nucleotides, the CDR3 is TGTGCCAGCAGCTTGGGTGGCCGGGAGAGGGGCGAGCAGTACTTC. It specifies CASSLGGRERGEQYF. Variable domain in full (rest from reference TRBV5-4 and TRBJ2-7): ETGVTQSPTHLIKTRGQQVTLRCSSQSGHNTVSWYQQALGQGPQFIFQYYREEENGRGNFPPRFSGLQFPNYSSELNVNALELDDSALYLCASSLGGRERGEQYFGPGTRLTVT.